Following are 32 T cell receptor beta chains from one sample sequenced in a study of cytomegalovirus exposure and HLA in healthy donors (TCRdb year 2017). The library was obtained by the immunoSEQ multiplex PCR assay. TCRdb stores this immuneACCESS table with in-frame sequences only. Part of the clones is absent; in the studies checked, under half of the shortfall reflects unresolved V genes, and no reason is known for the rest. This sample has about 78,000 clones in its table, and 90% to 97% of those were observed once. Of the sample, about 1.6% is held by the ten largest clones. The sequenced sample consisted of PBMCs. The receptors derive from a man younger than 35 in good health and CMV-seropositive.

V is TRBV6-1 and J is TRBJ2-1, with 7 bases matching TRBD2. The trim removed 2 bases at V and 4 bases at J, leaving 5 bases unmatched. In germline, CDR1 is MNHNS, CDR2 SASEGT. CDR3 length: 15 residues. The CDR3 DNA follows: TGTGCCAGCAGTGAAAGGGCGGGAGTATACAATGAGCAGTTCTTC. Translated: CASSERAGVYNEQFF.

This clone was detected only once. The chain has TRBV11-2 and TRBJ2-1; 9 positions agree with TRBD1. The CDR3 length is 16 residues. Germline V gene sequence: CDR1 SGHAT, CDR2 FQNNGV. V lost 5 bases to trimming and J lost 8 bases; unmatched junction nucleotides: 13. Here the CDR3 DNA reads TGTGCCAGCAGCGGGAAACCGGGACAGGGTCTCCATGAGCAGTTCTTC. Translation gives CASSGKPGQGLHEQFF.

The J gene is TRBJ2-3, the V gene TRBV5-1; 7 bases agree with TRBD1. CDR1 is SGHRS and CDR2 is YFSETQ in the germline V gene. The CDR3 loop spans 14 amino acids. Trimming took 1 base from V and 4 from J; bases not matched to a gene: 3. DNA of the CDR3: TGCGCCAGCAGCTTGATGACAGGGTCAGATACGCAGTATTTT. It encodes CASSLMTGSDTQYF.

This CDR3 is CASSSRDRGLVYGYTF. Written as DNA, the CDR3 is TGTGCCAGCAGCAGCAGGGACAGGGGGCTTGTCTATGGCTACACCTTC. This sequence joins TRBV13 and TRBJ1-2, with 12 bases aligning to TRBD1. CDR1 is PRHDT and CDR2 is FYEKMQ in the germline V gene (reference sequence). The CDR3 consists of 16 residues. V was pared by 5 bases and J by 4 bases, with 8 bases of the junction left unmatched.

The gene calls are TRBV2 and TRBJ2-1; D is undetermined. V gave up 8 bases and J gave up 8 bases, with 16 bases separating them. Germline assignment: CDR1 SNHLY and CDR2 FYNNEI. There are 13 residues in the CDR3. The CDR3 DNA follows: TGTGCCAGCGTACCTAGTGGGTTCCATGAGCAGTTCTTC. Translated, it gives CASVPSGFHEQFF.

The chain is built from TRBV6-5 and TRBJ2-1; TRBD2 matches at 10 bases. This CDR3 is 15 amino acids long. The junction had 9 bases not matched to a gene; V was cut back by 6 bases and J by 7 bases. Germline loops: CDR1 MNHEY, CDR2 SVGAGI. The CDR3 loop is CASRYASGSGNEQFF. CDR3 coding DNA: TGTGCCAGCAGATATGCTAGCGGGAGTGGGAATGAGCAGTTCTTC.

V and J are TRBV28 and TRBJ1-2; 7 bases are a match to TRBD1. Germline assignment: CDR1 MDHEN and CDR2 SYDVKM. The length of the CDR3 is 15 residues. V gave up 5 bases and J gave up 0 bases; unmatched junction bases: 6. This chain's CDR3 is CASSELGTANYGYTF. CDR3 bases: TGTGCCAGCAGTGAATTAGGGACAGCTAACTATGGCTACACCTTC.

The gene calls are TRBV6-1 and TRBJ2-4; tentatively, D is TRBD1 (6 bases). V lost 5 bases to trimming and J lost 11 bases, with 19 bases between them. The CDR3 has 14 residues. Germline CDR1 is MNHNS and CDR2 is SASEGT. CDR3 nucleotides: TGTGCCAGCAGTCTAGCCCCCGGGACACATTTTCAGTACTTC. Translation gives CASSLAPGTHFQYF.

This chain uses TRBV29-1 with TRBJ2-2, with 9 nucleotides matching TRBD1. With 6 bases clipped from V and 5 bases from J, the junction kept 7 bases outside the gene matches. This CDR3 spans 14 amino acids. The V gene's germline CDR1 is SQVTM and CDR2 ANQGSEA. The CDR3 reads CSVAGTGMTGELFF. For the CDR3, the DNA is TGCAGCGTCGCCGGGACAGGGATGACCGGGGAGCTGTTTTTT.

The J gene is TRBJ2-7, the V gene TRBV6-1, with D possibly being TRBD2 (6 bases). The V end was cut by 5 bases, the J end by 2 bases, with 16 bases between. CDR3 length equals 15 residues. Germline V gene lookup returns CDR1 MNHNS and CDR2 SASEGT. The CDR3 DNA is TGTGCCAGCAGTCGATCCTCGGGGGAACCCTACGAGCAGTACTTC. Amino acid sequence: CASSRSSGEPYEQYF.

The gene calls are TRBV2 and TRBJ2-7, with 7 bases that match TRBD1. This CDR3 region has 13 residues. V lost 6 bases to trimming and J lost 0 bases; unmatched junction nucleotides: 2. Germline lookup yields CDR1 SNHLY and CDR2 FYNNEI. This CDR3 is CASSRDSSYEQYF. The CDR3 nucleotides read TGTGCCAGCAGCCGGGACAGCTCCTACGAGCAGTACTTC.

The J gene is TRBJ2-6, the V gene TRBV28; 9 bases agree with TRBD2. The ends lost 6 bases at V and 4 bases at J; junction bases unmatched: 22. The CDR3 is 21 residues long. Germline V gene data show CDR1 as MDHEN and CDR2 as SYDVKM. CDR3 amino acids: CASRDERGLAGYFGGANVLTF. The CDR3 DNA sequence: TGTGCCAGCAGGGACGAACGAGGGCTAGCGGGATATTTTGGAGGGGCCAACGTCCTGACTTTC.

The chain joins TRBV6-5 to TRBJ1-1; D unresolved. The V and J ends lost 6 bases and 0 bases respectively, with 8 bases between them. The CDR3 consists of 13 residues. CDR1 MNHEY and CDR2 SVGAGI come from the germline V gene. As DNA, the CDR3 is TGTGCCAGCAGACACAGCTTGAACACTGAAGCTTTCTTT. Translated, it gives CASRHSLNTEAFF.

The sample holds one count of this clone. The chain joins TRBV30 to TRBJ2-7, with TRBD2 matching over 8 bases. Germline loops: CDR1 GTSNPN, CDR2 SVGIG (reference sequence). J gave up 2 bases and V 5 bases, and 5 bases lay outside the gene matches. The CDR3 is 13 residues long. CDR3 DNA: TGTGCCTGGCAGTTAGCGGGAACCTACGAGCAGTACTTC. Its protein is CAWQLAGTYEQYF.

The chain carries TRBV5-8 and TRBJ1-1; D not resolved. The CDR3 sequence is 11 residues long. Germline V gives CDR1 SGHTS, CDR2 YDEGEE. Trimming took off 2 bases at V and 5 bases at J, with 4 bases between the two ends. CDR3 sequence (DNA): TGTGCCAGCAGCTTCTTGACTGAAGCTTTCTTT. It specifies CASSFLTEAFF.

The rearrangement links TRBV5-1 to TRBJ1-5; D not resolved. Germline-derived CDR1 and CDR2 are SGHRS and YFSETQ. Trimming pared 4 bases from V and 6 bases from J, leaving 17 bases between. There are 15 residues in the CDR3. The CDR3 sequence is CASSLTPGLGQPQHF. DNA of the CDR3: TGCGCCAGCAGCCTTACACCAGGTCTCGGTCAGCCCCAGCATTTT. Full variable domain (rest looked up from reference TRBV5-1 and TRBJ1-5): KAGVTQTPRYLIKTRGQQVTLSCSPISGHRSVSWYQQTPGQGLQFLFEYFSETQRNKGNFPGRFSGRQFSNSRSEMNVSTLELGDSALYLCASSLTPGLGQPQHFGDGTRLSIL.

This sequence joins TRBV30 and TRBJ1-5, with 8 bases aligning to TRBD1. The V gene's germline CDR1 is GTSNPN and CDR2 SVGIG (reference sequence). The CDR3 length is 15 residues. V trimming: 2 bases; J trimming: 5 bases; junction bases outside the gene matches: 8. The DNA for the CDR3 is TGTGCCTGGAGTCCCCTCGGACAGGGACATCAGCCCCAGCATTTT. This gives the protein CAWSPLGQGHQPQHF.

This chain joins TRBV25-1 and TRBJ1-1, with TRBD1 as a possible D gene (5 bases). Germline values: CDR1 MGHDK, CDR2 SYGVNS. The CDR3 is 14 residues long. V was cut by 4 bases and J by 1 base, with 10 bases left in between. CDR3 bases: TGTGCCAGCAGTGCAGGGCTGTCGAACACTGAAGCTTTCTTT. Encoded protein: CASSAGLSNTEAFF. The complete variable domain, with remaining parts taken from reference TRBV25-1 and TRBJ1-1, reads EADIYQTPRYLVIGTGKKITLECSQTMGHDKMYWYQQDPGMELHLIHYSYGVNSTEKGDLSSESTVSRIRTEHFPLTLESARPSHTSQYLCASSAGLSNTEAFFGQGTRLTVV.

CDR3 sequence reads: CASSGTGQGGGNTIYF. The CDR3 bases are TGCGCCAGCAGCGGGACCGGACAGGGGGGAGGAAACACCATATATTTT. The J gene is TRBJ1-3, the V gene TRBV5-1, with TRBD1 matching 10 bases. Germline loops: CDR1 SGHRS, CDR2 YFSETQ. The junction had 8 bases not matched to a gene; V was cut back by 4 bases and J by 4 bases. The CDR3 is 16 amino acids.

This clone came up once. This rearrangement joins TRBV28 to TRBJ2-6; weak D call: TRBD1 (6 bases). Germline V gene lookup returns CDR1 MDHEN and CDR2 SYDVKM. V was clipped by 5 bases and J by 1 base, with 18 bases between them. The length of the CDR3 is 18 residues. The CDR3 protein is CASSPSRWDISGANVLTF. The CDR3 DNA reads TGTGCCAGCAGTCCATCCCGATGGGACATTTCTGGGGCCAACGTCCTGACTTTC.

This sequence joins TRBV9 and TRBJ2-7, with 7 bases that match TRBD2. This CDR3 comprises 15 residues. The germline V gene encodes CDR1 SGDLS and CDR2 YYNGEE. Trimming removed 5 bases from V and 5 bases from J; junction bases left unmatched: 13. CDR3 in DNA: TGTGCCAGCAGTGATGCCCGGGGAGGGTGGGACGAGCAGTACTTC. Protein product: CASSDARGGWDEQYF.

The chain carries TRBV6-1 and TRBJ1-1, with TRBD1 as a possible D gene (5 bases). Germline values: CDR1 MNHNS, CDR2 SASEGT. V gave up 6 bases and J gave up 0 bases, with 8 bases separating them. The CDR3 runs 13 residues. The CDR3 region has the DNA TGTGCCAGCAGGACAGTTGTGAACACTGAAGCTTTCTTT. Translating gives CASRTVVNTEAFF.

This clone was seen once. The V call is TRBV28, the J call TRBJ2-2, with 7 bases that match TRBD1. The CDR3 runs 14 residues. Germline V gives CDR1 MDHEN, CDR2 SYDVKM. Trimming cost V 9 bases and J 3 bases; bases outside gene matches: 7. The DNA of the CDR3 is TGTGCCAGTGGGACGACAGGGTACACCGGGGAGCTGTTTTTT. Translated: CASGTTGYTGELFF.

The chain employs TRBV11-3 and TRBJ2-7; possibly TRBD2 for D (6 bases). Trimming shortened V by 0 bases and J by 1 base, and 7 bases separated the two germline ends. The CDR3 extends over 14 amino acids. Looked up from germline, CDR1 is SGHNT and CDR2 is YENEEA. Here the CDR3 reads CASSLDRESYEQYF. CDR3 bases: TGTGCCAGCAGCTTAGATCGGGAGTCCTACGAGCAGTACTTC.

V gene TRBV7-9 combines with J gene TRBJ2-3; 13 nucleotides align to TRBD2. The CDR3 is 16 amino acids. Germline assignment: CDR1 SEHNR and CDR2 FQNEAQ (reference sequence). V lost 5 bases and J lost 4; bases outside the gene matches: 6. The CDR3 protein is CASSQRLAGGPDTQYF. The DNA for the CDR3 is TGTGCCAGCAGCCAAAGACTAGCGGGAGGTCCAGATACGCAGTATTTT.

Concerning this clone: The DNA is left out, because the CDR3 cannot be placed on it with certainty; the CDR3 is given as TCRdb lists it. V and J are TRBV9 and TRBJ2-2; TRBD2, as called in the table, went unchecked against the DNA. With termini counted, the CDR3 has 14 amino acids. The germline CDR1 and CDR2 sequences are SGDLS and YYNGEE. The CDR3 protein is CASSDSLRAGELFF.

The rearrangement joins TRBV29-1 to TRBJ1-1, with no clear D. The CDR3 consists of 12 residues. V was cut by 6 bases and J by 0 bases, with 8 bases left in between. Germline V gene lookup returns CDR1 SQVTM and CDR2 ANQGSEA. The CDR3 here is CSVPVLNTEAFF. In DNA, the CDR3 is TGCAGCGTACCAGTGTTGAACACTGAAGCTTTCTTT.

V and J are TRBV9 and TRBJ2-1; D gene unclear. The germline gives CDR1 SGDLS, CDR2 YYNGEE. The CDR3 spans 13 residues. Trimming stripped 0 bases from V and 9 bases from J, with 10 bases between. The CDR3: CASSVGGMTEQFF. DNA for the CDR3: TGTGCCAGCAGCGTAGGCGGAATGACTGAGCAGTTCTTC.

The chain joins TRBV5-1 to TRBJ2-1, with 10 positions matching TRBD2. Germline lookup yields CDR1 SGHRS and CDR2 YFSETQ. The CDR3 extends over 15 amino acids. With V trimmed by 4 bases and J by 4 bases, 5 bases remained unmatched. The CDR3 nucleotides are TGCGCCAGCAGCGCCGGGACTAGCGTATACAATGAGCAGTTCTTC. As protein: CASSAGTSVYNEQFF.

This clone has a single count. The CDR3 sequence: CASRPAGAGNTIYF. CDR3 DNA sequence: TGTGCCAGCAGGCCCGCGGGGGCTGGAAACACCATATATTTT. This rearrangement joins TRBV28 to TRBJ1-3, with D perhaps TRBD1 (5 bases). The CDR3 loop spans 14 amino acids. Germline V gives CDR1 MDHEN, CDR2 SYDVKM. Trimming took off 6 bases at V and 2 bases at J, with 11 bases between the two ends.

The chain carries TRBV30 and TRBJ1-2; D gene uncertain. V shed 0 bases and J shed 5 bases, with 7 bases lying between them. Per germline, CDR1 GTSNPN and CDR2 SVGIG (reference sequence). The CDR3 runs to 12 residues. CDR3 DNA sequence: TGTGCCTGGAGTGTGTACAGTTATGGCTACACCTTC. The encoded protein is CAWSVYSYGYTF. Full variable domain (rest looked up from reference TRBV30 and TRBJ1-2): SQTIHQWPATLVQPVGSPLSLECTVEGTSNPNLYWYRQAAGRGLQLLFYSVGIGQISSEVPQNLSASRPQDRQFILSSKKLLLSDSGFYLCAWSVYSYGYTFGSGTRLTVV.

V usage is TRBV5-1 and J usage is TRBJ1-4; possibly TRBD1 for D (6 bases). Germline values: CDR1 SGHRS, CDR2 YFSETQ. This CDR3 comprises 15 residues. Between the trimmed V and J ends, which lost 2 bases and 8 bases, there was a span of 16 bases. CDR3 in DNA: TGCGCCAGCAGCTTCACAGGGCTCCCTGGAGAAAAACTGTTTTTT. It encodes CASSFTGLPGEKLFF.